These T cell receptor beta chains were read from a single sample in a study of blood T cell repertoires in COVID-19. Method: immunoSEQ multiplex PCR; TCRdb's copy keeps in-frame clones and lacks some. The table records about 160,000 clones, around nine tenths of them present only once. Sequencing was performed on peripheral blood. The receptor source for this set is a man between 60 and 70 years old with active or convalescent COVID-19. The CDR3 runs from the conserved cysteine through the conserved F or W. Fields, in order: J gene, D gene, clone size, V gene, CDR3 protein, CDR3 DNA. The D gene is left open where the match is weak. The size field is filled for only some rows; it gives once, few, many or a size class.

TRBJ1-2 | NA | NA | TRBV19 | CASSKTVNYGYTF | TGTGCCAGTAGTAAGACAGTTAACTATGGCTACACCTTC
TRBJ1-4 | NA | NA | TRBV7-2 | CASSPGVNEKLFF | TGTGCCAGCAGCCCGGGAGTAAATGAAAAACTGTTTTTT
TRBJ2-3 | TRBD2 | once | TRBV7-7 | CASSKGLAGSADTQYF | TGTGCCAGCAGCAAGGGACTAGCGGGATCGGCAGATACGCAGTATTTT
TRBJ1-2 | TRBD1 | NA | TRBV12-3/TRBV12-4 | CASSTDRAHGYTF | TGTGCCAGCAGTACGGACAGGGCCCATGGCTACACCTTC
TRBJ1-1 | TRBD1 | NA | TRBV6-5 | CASSYDRDTEAFF | TGTGCCAGCAGTTACGACAGGGACACTGAAGCTTTCTTT
TRBJ1-1 | TRBD1 | NA | TRBV2 | CASSRRGTGSNTEAFF | TGTGCCAGCAGCCGCAGAGGGACAGGGTCAAACACTGAAGCTTTCTTT
TRBJ1-2 | NA | NA | TRBV6-1 | CASSEVGGLNYGYTF | TGTGCCAGCAGTGAAGTTGGAGGGCTAAACTATGGCTACACCTTC
TRBJ1-5 | NA | NA | TRBV10-3 | CAISQERQPQHF | TGTGCCATCAGCCAAGAACGGCAGCCCCAGCATTTT
TRBJ2-7 | TRBD1 | NA | TRBV5-1 | CASSEGAGEYEQYF | TGCGCCAGCAGCGAGGGGGCAGGGGAGTACGAGCAGTACTTC
TRBJ1-6 | NA | NA | TRBV7-2 | CASSFYRDNSPLHF | TGTGCCAGCAGCTTCTACAGGGATAATTCACCCCTCCACTTT
TRBJ2-7 | TRBD2 | NA | TRBV19 | CASSPRLAGVYEQYF | TGTGCCAGTAGTCCAAGACTAGCGGGGGTCTACGAGCAGTACTTC
TRBJ2-1 | TRBD2 | NA | TRBV19 | CASRPRSGSSYNEQFF | TGTGCCAGTAGGCCCCGAAGCGGGAGCTCCTACAATGAGCAGTTCTTC
TRBJ1-2 | TRBD1 | NA | TRBV10-3 | CAIGTGVYYGYTF | TGTGCCATCGGGACAGGGGTATACTATGGCTACACCTTC
TRBJ2-7 | TRBD1 | NA | TRBV7-9 | CASSRRRGQGVDEQYF | TGTGCCAGCAGCCGACGACGCGGACAGGGGGTGGACGAGCAGTACTTC
TRBJ1-2 | TRBD1 | few | TRBV18 | CASSINRGGATNYGYTF | TGTGCCAGCTCAATCAATAGAGGGGGCGCGACTAACTATGGCTACACCTTC
TRBJ1-1 | TRBD1 | NA | TRBV10-2 | CASSEPGTVNTEAFF | TGCGCCAGCAGCGAACCCGGGACAGTGAACACTGAAGCTTTCTTT